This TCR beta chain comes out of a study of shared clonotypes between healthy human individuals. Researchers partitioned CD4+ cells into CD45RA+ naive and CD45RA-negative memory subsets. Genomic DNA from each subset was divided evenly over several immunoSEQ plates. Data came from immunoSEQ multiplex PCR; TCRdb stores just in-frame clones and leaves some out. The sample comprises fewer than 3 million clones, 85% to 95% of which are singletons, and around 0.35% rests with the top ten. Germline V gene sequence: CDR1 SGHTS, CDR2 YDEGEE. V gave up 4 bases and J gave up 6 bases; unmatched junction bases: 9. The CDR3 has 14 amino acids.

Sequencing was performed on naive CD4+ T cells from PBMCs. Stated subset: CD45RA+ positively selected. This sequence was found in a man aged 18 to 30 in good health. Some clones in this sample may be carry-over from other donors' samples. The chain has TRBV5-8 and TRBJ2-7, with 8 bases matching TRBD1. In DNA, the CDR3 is TGTGCCAGCAGCCGCGGGACAGGCCCATTCGAGCAGTACTTC. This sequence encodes CASSRGTGPFEQYF.